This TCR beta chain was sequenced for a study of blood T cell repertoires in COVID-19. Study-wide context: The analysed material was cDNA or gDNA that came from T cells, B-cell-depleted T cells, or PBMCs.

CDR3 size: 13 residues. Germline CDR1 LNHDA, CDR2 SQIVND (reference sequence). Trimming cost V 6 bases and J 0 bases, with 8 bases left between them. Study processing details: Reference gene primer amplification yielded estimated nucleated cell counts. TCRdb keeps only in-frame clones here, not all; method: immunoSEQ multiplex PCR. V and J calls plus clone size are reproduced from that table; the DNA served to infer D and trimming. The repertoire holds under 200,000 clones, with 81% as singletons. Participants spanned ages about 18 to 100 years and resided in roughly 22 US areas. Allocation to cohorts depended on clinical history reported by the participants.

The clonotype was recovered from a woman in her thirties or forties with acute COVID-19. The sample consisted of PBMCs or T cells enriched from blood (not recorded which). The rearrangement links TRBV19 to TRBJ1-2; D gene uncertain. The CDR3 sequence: CASRLDSNYGYTF. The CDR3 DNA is TGTGCCAGTAGACTGGACTCTAACTATGGCTACACCTTC. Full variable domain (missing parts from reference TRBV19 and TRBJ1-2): DGGITQSPKYLFRKEGQNVTLSCEQNLNHDAMYWYRQDPGQGLRLIYYSQIVNDFQKGDIAEGYSVSREKKESFPLTVTSAQKNPTAFYLCASRLDSNYGYTFGSGTRLTVV.